This T cell receptor beta chain is from a study of Graves' ophthalmopathy and Graves' hyperthyroidism. General study points: Discriminating ophthalmopathy from stable hyperthyroidism, a 13-signature model attained a sensitivity of approximately 90% and a specificity of 81.08%. As the model predicted ophthalmopathy progression, it achieved a sensitivity of nearly 71% and a specificity of about 72%.

This clonotype was picked up many times. The antigen is undetermined. Germline assignment: CDR1 DFQATT and CDR2 SNEGSKA (reference sequence). Unmatched junction bases numbered 2, after V lost 1 base and J lost 3 bases. The CDR3 is made up of 13 amino acids. The authors amplified TCR beta CDR3 regions, and they did so from RNA transcripts for repertoire sequencing. RT-PCR with HTBI primers came first, then second-round multiplex PCR. TCRdb reprocessed the multiplex PCR reads via MiXCR and lists one record per CDR3 protein. The repertoire consists of about half a million distinct CDR3 sequences, with under 15% occurring once and the leading ten covering roughly 9.8%. Moderately to severely active ophthalmopathy under 3 months, CAS at least 3, NOSPECS at least 4. Physicians reached a diagnosis by relying on clinical symptoms, serum thyroxine, TRAb, thyroid ultrasound and orbital computed tomography.

The sequence derives from a woman aged 30 to 39 with Graves' ophthalmopathy. This rearrangement joins TRBV20-1 to TRBJ2-7, with 8 bases fitting TRBD1. The sample consisted of blood. The CDR3, as DNA: TGCAGTGCTAGAGGGGGGACAGGCTACGAGCAGTACTTC. This translates into CSARGGTGYEQYF.